This entry lists 10 T cell receptor beta chains sequenced from one sample in a study of PD-1 blockade in classical Hodgkin lymphoma. The repertoire was sequenced with immunoSEQ multiplex PCR; TCRdb's copy has only in-frame clones and lacks some. The sample holds about 21,000 clones, approximately 85% seen once. Indicated time point: cycle 4 day 1 (C4D1), after five to seven weeks of nivolumab. Relapses following autologous stem cell transplantation were seen in all patients, with brentuximab vedotin exposure varying. The sequencing used peripheral blood mononuclear cells (PBMCs), collected before the fourth cycle of nivolumab. These receptor sequences come from a human donor with classical Hodgkin lymphoma.

The chain joins TRBV6-5 to TRBJ2-5; perhaps TRBD1 as D (6 bases). Germline lookup yields CDR1 MNHEY and CDR2 SVGAGI. The CDR3 length is 13 residues. Trimming pared 6 bases from V and 5 bases from J, leaving 13 bases between. CDR3 region: CASSQGGRETQYF. The CDR3 bases are TGTGCCAGCAGCCAAGGGGGTCGGGAGACCCAGTACTTC.

V usage is TRBV13 and J usage is TRBJ1-1, with 8 bases identical to TRBD1. Germline V gene sequence: CDR1 PRHDT, CDR2 FYEKMQ (reference sequence). V trimming: 5 bases; J trimming: 3 bases; junction bases outside the gene matches: 5. This CDR3 contains 14 residues. As DNA, the CDR3 is TGTGCCAGCAGCGCACCACAGGGGGACACTGAAGCTTTCTTT. Translation: CASSAPQGDTEAFF.

The chain carries TRBV4-3 and TRBJ1-4; TRBD1 aligns across 9 bases. V lost 1 base, J lost 8 bases, and 5 bases stayed unmatched. The CDR3 totals 15 residues. CDR1 LGHNA and CDR2 YSLEER come from the germline V gene. The CDR3 DNA sequence: TGCGCCAGCAGCCAAGGGGACAGGGAAGGCGAAAAACTGTTTTTT. It yields the protein CASSQGDREGEKLFF.

CDR3 sequence reads: CASSFMTPDNSPLHF. In DNA, the CDR3 is TGTGCCAGCAGCTTCATGACTCCCGATAATTCACCCCTCCACTTT. This chain links TRBV7-2 with TRBJ1-6; D is undetermined. CDR1 SGHTA and CDR2 FQGNSA come from the germline V gene. This CDR3 has 15 residues. V lost 3 bases, J lost 5 bases, and 11 bases lay in between.

This chain connects TRBV28 to TRBJ1-5; weak D call: TRBD1 (6 bases). The germline gives CDR1 MDHEN, CDR2 SYDVKM. Trimming stripped 10 bases from V and 4 bases from J, with 14 bases between. The CDR3 loop spans 13 amino acids. The CDR3 sequence: CATRGGSNQPQHF. CDR3 DNA sequence: TGTGCCACCCGAGGGGGATCAAATCAGCCCCAGCATTTT.

The genes are TRBV15 and TRBJ2-7; D uncertain. Germline-derived CDR1 and CDR2 are LNHNV and YYDKDF (reference sequence). V lost 0 bases to trimming and J lost 3 bases, with 18 bases between them. The CDR3 sequence is 17 residues long. The CDR3 DNA reads as TGTGCCACCAGCAGAGACCTAGTAGCCCCTATAAACTACGAGCAGTACTTC. Translated, it gives CATSRDLVAPINYEQYF.

This chain uses TRBV11-3 with TRBJ1-5; perhaps TRBD1 as D (5 bases). The V end was cut by 8 bases, the J end by 3 bases, with 20 bases between. The CDR3 spans 16 residues. Germline V gene lookup returns CDR1 SGHNT and CDR2 YENEEA. CDR3 amino acids: CASLTGRVSSNQPQHF. The CDR3 coding sequence is TGTGCCAGCTTGACGGGCAGGGTCAGTTCCAATCAGCCCCAGCATTTT.

The rearrangement links TRBV11-2 to TRBJ2-6, with 7 bases fitting TRBD1. The CDR3 sequence is 18 residues long. J lost 0 bases, V lost 5 bases, and 10 bases had no gene match. Germline V gene lookup returns CDR1 SGHAT and CDR2 FQNNGV. CDR3 coding DNA: TGTGCCAGCAGCCGGGACAGCCGGAAATACTCTGGGGCCAACGTCCTGACTTTC. It codes for CASSRDSRKYSGANVLTF.

V gene TRBV7-8 combines with J gene TRBJ1-5; 7 bases are shared with TRBD1. Germline V gene data show CDR1 as SGHVS and CDR2 as FQNEAQ. Trimming cost V 5 bases and J 6 bases; bases outside gene matches: 4. The CDR3 sequence is 13 residues long. CDR3 DNA: TGTGCCAGCAGCCACAGGGGAGGTCAGCCCCAGCATTTT. Translating it yields CASSHRGGQPQHF.

The rearrangement joins TRBV5-5 to TRBJ2-7; 7 bases are shared with TRBD2. The germline V gene has CDR1 SGHKS and CDR2 YYEKEE (reference sequence). The CDR3 sequence is 15 residues long. V was pared by 4 bases and J by 5 bases, with 12 bases of the junction left unmatched. DNA of the CDR3: TGTGCCAGCAGCCGCAGAGGGGCGGGGGTGGACGAGCAGTACTTC. Translation gives CASSRRGAGVDEQYF.